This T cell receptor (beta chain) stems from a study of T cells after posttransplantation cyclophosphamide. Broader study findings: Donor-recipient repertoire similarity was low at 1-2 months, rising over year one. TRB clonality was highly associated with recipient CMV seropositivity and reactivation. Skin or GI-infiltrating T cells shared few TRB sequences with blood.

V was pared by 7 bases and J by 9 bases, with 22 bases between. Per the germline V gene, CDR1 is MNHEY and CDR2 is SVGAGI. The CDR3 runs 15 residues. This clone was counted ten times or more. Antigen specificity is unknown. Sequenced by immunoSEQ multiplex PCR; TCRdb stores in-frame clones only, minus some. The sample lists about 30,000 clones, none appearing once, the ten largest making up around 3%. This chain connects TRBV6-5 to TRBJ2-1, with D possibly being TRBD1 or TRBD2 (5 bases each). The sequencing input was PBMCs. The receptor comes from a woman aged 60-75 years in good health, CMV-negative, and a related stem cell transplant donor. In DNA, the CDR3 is TGTGCCAGCACCCCTCGTGGGGCTACGGGATCTGAGCAGTTCTTC. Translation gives CASTPRGATGSEQFF.